This T cell receptor (beta chain) was captured in a study of Graves' ophthalmopathy and Graves' hyperthyroidism (dated by TCRdb to the late 2010s). Concerning the study at large: Peripheral blood was collected before any treatment was given, at the time of initial diagnosis. In total, 135 blood samples were TCR-sequenced: under 45 ophthalmopathy, under 85 hyperthyroidism and approximately 17 hyperthyroidism-to-ophthalmopathy patients. To explore V-J signatures distinguishing ophthalmopathy from hyperthyroidism, a discovery set of some 100 patients (roughly 42 ophthalmopathy, 55 to 60 stable hyperthyroidism) was enrolled. The independent validation cohort included 18 to 20 hyperthyroidism patients plus 17 patients who later progressed from hyperthyroidism to ophthalmopathy. To tell Graves' ophthalmopathy apart from Graves' hyperthyroidism, and to predict which patients would progress to ophthalmopathy, the study relied on TCR beta repertoire signatures. T-cell repertoires of thyroid tissue and blood were compared in six or seven hyperthyroidism patients. Following sampling, methimazole starting at 30 mg daily was administered to hyperthyroidism patients, and high-dose intravenous methylprednisolone was administered to ophthalmopathy patients. Study-wide conclusions, independent of this receptor: Most expanded thyroid clonotypes with a frequency above 0.001 also appeared in blood, which suggests that blood repertoires may reflect the immune response in the thyroid. In validation, the model predicted ophthalmopathy progression with more than 55% sensitivity and roughly 72% specificity; roughly 11 predicted patients were CT-confirmed with GO in a median of approximately six months. Ophthalmopathy was separated from stable hyperthyroidism by the 13-signature model with 85% to 90% sensitivity and 81.08% specificity in cross-validation and with 80%/75% in the test set. No statistical method was used to set the sample size in advance, and the investigators knew which group each participant was assigned to.

To note about this clonotype: Its antigen specificity is not known. No qualities accompany the bases; no much larger clone lies one base away.

For repertoire sequencing, TCR beta CDR3 regions were amplified from RNA transcripts. The first round was an RT-PCR using HTBI primers with the Qiagen OneStep RT-PCR kit, and this first round was followed by a second-round multiplex PCR, then size selection and purification. Sequencing of the libraries was carried out on an Illumina HiSeq2000 in paired-end mode with 100 bp reads. The paper's processing steps were these. SOAPnuke was used to process the reads, throwing out any read that had adapters, had uncalled bases, had a mean Phred below 15, or lacked an exact constant-primer or identifier match. COPE v1.2.5 was used to merge high-quality paired reads. Each unique nucleotide sequence was defined as a clonotype, and clonotypes were aligned to IMGT TRB V, D and J references with MiTCR v1.1. Analysis was restricted to V-J combinations with a frequency above 0.0001, which covered 99% to 99.2% of repertoires. A TCR clonal expansion and chaos score per V-J combination was defined as the ratio of F50 clonal expansion to chaos observed in the TCRdist matrix. Welch's t-statistics and random forest were used to narrow the features down to 10 to 15 V-J combinations, which were then fed into a naive Bayes classifier. The similarity between thyroid and blood repertoires was quantified using the Morisita-Horn index. TCRdb cleaned the public reads at Q25 with fastp, built clones with MiXCR and kept in-frame beta chains. Rows are unified per CDR3 protein, each entry keeping the most common DNA and genes. Clone size and V and J calls follow TCRdb, not the original study. The sample table shows around 600,000 distinct CDR3 sequences, and roughly 39% are seen once. More than 2.5% of the sample is held by the ten biggest clonotypes.

Sequences MNHEY (CDR1) and SVGEGT (CDR2) are obtained from the germline V gene. The CDR3 spans 11 residues, from the cysteine through the phenylalanine. The kept DNA is CDR3 alone, 33 bases in frame from the first base. The V and J ends are trimmed by 6 bases and 9 bases, leaving 11 bases between them. Ophthalmopathy patients were characterized by moderately to severely active disease, a Clinical Activity Score of at least 3, a NOSPECS grade of at least 4, and a disease duration under 3 months. Patients with other autoimmune diseases, uncontrolled infections, pregnancy or lactation were excluded from the study. Diagnosis was based on clinical symptoms, serum thyroxine, TRAb, thyroid ultrasound and orbital computed tomography. PBMCs were isolated from around 10 ml of fresh peripheral blood by Ficoll-Paque density gradient centrifugation. Total RNA was extracted using Trizol reagent, and RNA quality was checked on an Agilent 2100 Bioanalyzer.

This TCR derives from an adult man with Graves' ophthalmopathy. The V and J segments used are TRBV6-2 or TRBV6-3 and TRBJ1-1; there is no confident call for the D gene. Sequencing input: peripheral blood. The nucleotides are TGTGCCAGCAGATATGTGGGCAAAGCTTTCTTT. Translated, this is CASRYVGKAFF.